The 19 T cell receptor beta chains presented below share a single source sample, sequenced in a study of human T cells and chemical hapten exposure. Documented time point: pre-sensitization, week 0. Treatment defined: therapeutic diphenylcyclopropenone sensitization with weekly scalp DPC. From whole blood left unfractionated, total RNA was extracted. TCRdb re-called the RACE reads with MiXCR, one entry per CDR3 protein. Altogether 34,000 or so distinct CDR3 sequences are present, over 9% being singletons, with the ten largest covering 25% to 35%. The starting material was whole blood, obtained in connection with sensitization to the hapten diphenylcyclopropenone (DPC). All receptors come from a man aged 50 to 59 with alopecia areata. Some clones in this sample may be carry-over from other donors' samples.

This clonotype was recorded many times. The DNA is left out, because the CDR3 cannot be placed on it with certainty; the CDR3 is given as TCRdb lists it. Here the CDR3 reads CASSPEWVLQLMKNCFF. This chain joins TRBV7-2 and TRBJ1-4. The CDR3 totals 17 residues, both ends included. Looked up from germline, CDR1 is SGHTA and CDR2 is FQGNSA.

Points on this clonotype: This sequence may be a read error, since a much larger clone differs from it by one base. The V call is TRBV30, the J call TRBJ2-1; unclear D gene. The CDR3 loop spans 14 amino acids. Germline CDR1 GTSNPN, CDR2 SVGIG (reference sequence). V dropped 5 bases and J dropped 9 bases, with 20 bases sitting between them. The CDR3 protein is CAWQVHTSGSEQFF. DNA for the CDR3: TGTGCCTGGCAAGTGCACACCTCCGGGTCTGAGCAGTTCTTC. Full variable domain (missing parts from reference TRBV30 and TRBJ2-1): SQTIHQWPATLVQPVGSPLSLECTVEGTSNPNLYWYRQAAGRGLQLLFYSVGIGQISSEVPQNLSASRPQDRQFILSSKKLLLSDSGFYLCAWQVHTSGSEQFFGPGTRLTVL.

In its sample, this clonotype was seen once. The CDR3 nucleotides are TGTGCCAGTTCCTACGGGATTAGCAATCAGCCCCAGCATTTT. Protein: CASSYGISNQPQHF. The chain carries TRBV19 and TRBJ1-5; D is ambiguous. The ends were cut back, 8 bases at V and 0 bases at J, with 11 bases in the middle. This CDR3 region has 14 residues. CDR1 is LNHDA, CDR2 SQIVND, per germline (reference sequence).

In its sample, this clonotype was seen many times. The chain is built from TRBV7-8 and TRBJ1-6; 10 positions agree with TRBD1. With 6 bases clipped from V and 8 bases from J, the junction kept 7 bases outside the gene matches. This CDR3 spans 15 amino acids. Germline V lookup: CDR1 SGHVS, CDR2 FQNEAQ. CDR3 sequence (DNA): TGTGCCAGCAGACCACCCGGGACAGGGGATTCACCCCTCCACTTT. Protein: CASRPPGTGDSPLHF.

This clonotype came up many times. This rearrangement joins TRBV10-3 to TRBJ2-6; unclear D gene. V was pared by 4 bases and J by 2 bases, with 12 bases between. The CDR3 is made up of 16 amino acids. Germline V gives CDR1 ENHRY, CDR2 SYGVKD. CDR3 loop: CAISGGGVAGANVLTF. CDR3 coding DNA: TGTGCCATCAGTGGGGGTGGGGTAGCTGGGGCCAACGTCCTGACTTTC.

This clonotype was recorded at least ten times. This chain joins TRBV11-1 and TRBJ1-1, with D possibly TRBD1 on 5 matching bases. CDR3 length: 15 amino acids. From germline, CDR1 is SGHAT and CDR2 FQDESV (reference sequence). V lost 3 bases, J lost 5 bases, and 16 bases lay in between. The CDR3 protein is CASSFGGAGMTEAFF. CDR3 in DNA: TGTGCCAGCAGCTTCGGAGGGGCAGGGATGACTGAAGCTTTCTTT. Drawing the rest from reference TRBV11-1 and TRBJ1-1, the complete variable domain is EAEVAQSPRYKITEKSQAVAFWCDPISGHATLYWYRQILGQGPELLVQFQDESVVDDSQLPKDRFSAERLKGVDSTLKIQPAELGDSAMYLCASSFGGAGMTEAFFGQGTRLTVV.

The chain combines TRBV2 with TRBJ2-7; perhaps TRBD2 as D (6 bases). Germline lookup yields CDR1 SNHLY and CDR2 FYNNEI. V was pared by 6 bases and J by 4 bases, with 10 bases between. The CDR3 loop spans 12 amino acids. CDR3 amino acids: CASSAGTYEQYF. The CDR3 coding sequence is TGTGCCAGCAGCGCCGGGACTTACGAGCAGTACTTC.

This clonotype appeared many times. This chain joins TRBV5-5 and TRBJ2-3, with a weak D call TRBD1 (5 bases). V shed 0 bases and J shed 5 bases, with 13 bases lying between them. The CDR3 has 15 residues. Looked up from germline, CDR1 is SGHKS and CDR2 is YYEKEE (reference sequence). CDR3 loop: CASSLVVTDGDTQYF. The DNA for the CDR3 is TGTGCCAGCAGCTTGGTTGTGACAGATGGAGATACGCAGTATTTT.

The chain employs TRBV20-1 and TRBJ1-2; no clear D. Germline CDR1 DFQATT, CDR2 SNEGSKA (reference sequence). V was pared by 3 bases and J by 0 bases, with 11 bases between. This CDR3 has 14 residues. Here the CDR3 reads CSARALLANYGYTF. The CDR3 DNA sequence: TGCAGTGCTAGGGCTCTGTTAGCTAACTATGGCTACACCTTC.

A single count supports this clonotype. This chain's CDR3 is CAISESGSASSGNTIYF. The CDR3 DNA reads as TGTGCCATCAGTGAGTCAGGCAGCGCAAGCTCTGGAAACACCATATATTTT. The J gene is TRBJ1-3, the V gene TRBV10-3; the D is unclear. Per germline, CDR1 ENHRY and CDR2 SYGVKD. V lost 0 bases, J lost 0 bases, and 12 bases lay in between. The CDR3 is 17 residues long.

This clonotype has at least ten counts. The chain links TRBV6-1 to TRBJ2-7, with a weak D call TRBD1 (5 bases). From germline, CDR1 is MNHNS and CDR2 SASEGT. V lost 7 bases to trimming and J lost 0 bases, with 19 bases between them. CDR3 length equals 16 residues. DNA of the CDR3: TGTGCCAGCAAACCGATGACAGTCGCGAGCTCCTACGAGCAGTACTTC. Its protein product is CASKPMTVASSYEQYF.

There are a few counts of this clonotype. The rearrangement uses TRBV29-1 and TRBJ1-1; unclear D gene. CDR1 and CDR2 (germline): SQVTM, ANQGSEA. The CDR3 runs to 10 residues. V lost 8 bases and J 2 bases, leaving 6 bases between the germline ends. The CDR3 loop is CSSGNTEAFF. In DNA, the CDR3 is TGCAGCAGCGGAAACACTGAAGCTTTCTTT. The whole variable domain, filled in from reference TRBV29-1 and TRBJ1-1, reads SAVISQKPSRDICQRGTSLTIQCQVDSQVTMMFWYRQQPGQSLTLIATANQGSEATYESGFVIDKFPISRPNLTFSTLTVSNMSPEDSSIYLCSSGNTEAFFGQGTRLTVV.

At least ten counts were recorded for this clonotype. The gene calls are TRBV7-2 and TRBJ1-1; D is undetermined. Deletions cut 2 bases from V and 0 bases from J, with 10 bases between. Germline loops: CDR1 SGHTA, CDR2 FQGNSA. The CDR3 sequence is 15 residues long. The CDR3 here is CASSLSGRMNTEAFF. The CDR3, as DNA: TGTGCCAGCAGCTTATCTGGCAGAATGAACACTGAAGCTTTCTTT.

This clonotype was observed a handful of times. Since a much larger clone is just one base distant, this may be a read error. V gene TRBV13 combines with J gene TRBJ1-3; 8 bases align to TRBD1. CDR3 length equals 17 residues. V lost 0 bases, J lost 2 bases, and 6 bases stayed unmatched. Germline V gene lookup returns CDR1 PRHDT and CDR2 FYEKMQ (reference sequence). This chain's CDR3 is CASSLGRDRITGNTIYF. The DNA for the CDR3 is TGTGCCAGCAGCTTAGGCCGGGACAGGATAACTGGAAACACCATATATTTT.

The chain couples TRBV19 to TRBJ2-7, with a possible D match to TRBD1 (5 bases). The germline V gene encodes CDR1 LNHDA and CDR2 SQIVND (reference sequence). V was clipped by 5 bases and J by 2 bases, with 10 bases between them. The CDR3 has 13 residues. CDR3 coding DNA: TGTGCCAGTAGTGCGGACATCCCCTACGAGCAGTACTTC. This translates into CASSADIPYEQYF.

This clonotype was seen a few times. The chain joins TRBV28 to TRBJ2-1, with D tentatively TRBD1 or TRBD2 (5 bases each). Germline CDR1 MDHEN, CDR2 SYDVKM. Deletions cut 8 bases from V and 6 bases from J, with 8 bases between. The CDR3 contains 11 residues. CDR3 protein: CASGGRNEQFF. CDR3 nucleotide sequence: TGTGCCAGCGGGGGACGCAATGAGCAGTTCTTC.

In the case of this clonotype: This may come from a read error, since a much larger clone is one base off. This chain uses TRBV7-9 with TRBJ1-4, with 7 bases aligning to TRBD1. Germline values: CDR1 SEHNR, CDR2 FQNEAQ (reference sequence). The CDR3 runs to 14 residues. CDR3 sequence (DNA): TGTGCCAACAGCTTCGACAGGGAAGATGAAAAACTGTTTTTT. The encoded protein is CANSFDREDEKLFF.

This clonotype has just a few counts. The rearrangement uses TRBV28 and TRBJ2-7; no definite D call. Germline-derived CDR1 and CDR2 are MDHEN and SYDVKM. The CDR3 sequence is 13 residues long. V was shortened by 2 bases and J by 2 bases, with 7 bases between the two germline ends. The CDR3 spells CASSLTTPYEQYF. Here the CDR3 DNA reads TGTGCCAGCAGTTTAACGACCCCCTACGAGCAGTACTTC.

This clonotype was observed at least ten times. The chain is built from TRBV20-1 and TRBJ2-7; no definite D call. Germline values: CDR1 DFQATT, CDR2 SNEGSKA (reference sequence). The CDR3 loop spans 13 amino acids. With 5 bases removed from V and 5 bases from J, the gap between germline ends came to 16 bases. The CDR3 nucleotides read TGCAGTGCTGACAATCTGGGTGGGAACGAGCAGTACTTC. Translation gives CSADNLGGNEQYF.